This T cell receptor (beta chain) derives from a study of response to subunit inactivated influenza vaccine. Study conclusions and caveats: Authors suggested seasonal influenza vaccinations each recruit few new T cells.

TCRdb used MiXCR to reprocess the RT-PCR reads, holding one entry per CDR3 protein. This table holds under 550,000 distinct CDR3 sequences, more than 7% found once. This clonotype occurred a few times. No antigen is known for it. CDR1 and CDR2 from the germline V gene are SGDLS and YYNGEE. Trimming removed 3 bases from V and 5 bases from J, with 21 bases in between. CDR3 length equals 17 residues. The sequenced sample was PBMCs from blood, obtained about 24 months after vaccination. This sequence originates from a man aged 45 to 75 who received an inactivated influenza vaccine. The chain uses TRBV9 and TRBJ2-1, with unresolved D. Here the CDR3 DNA reads TGTGCCAGCAGCGAGCTGGGTCTCGGGTCTAGTAACAATGAGCAGTTCTTC. Its translation: CASSELGLGSSNNEQFF.